Detailed here is one TCR beta chain. Its antigen is not identified. This sample is part of a study of PD-L1 blockade in urothelial cancer. In the study overall: Study patients had been treated with 0 to 3 previous chemotherapy regimens. Findings of the study overall: Expansion of tumor-associated blood clones at 3 weeks was greater in durable-benefit patients.

The time point is: peripheral blood 6 weeks after treatment start. The number of samples from each patient was between 1 and 8, taken pretreatment and on-treatment. Only in-frame clones appear in the TCRdb table, and some are missing; sequencing was by immunoSEQ multiplex PCR. The table has around 100,000 clones, under 95% seen once. The CDR3 is 15 amino acids. Looked up from germline, CDR1 is GTSNPN and CDR2 is SVGIG (reference sequence). This sequence was found in a man in his 60s with urothelial cancer. The V and J genes are TRBV30 and TRBJ1-1; 7 bases map to TRBD1. Sample: PBMCs, taken around atezolizumab (anti-PD-L1) treatment. Here the CDR3 DNA reads TGTGCTTGTTGGAGGGGGCGTCTGTCGAACACTGAAGCTTTCTTT. Its translation is CACWRGRLSNTEAFF.